This T cell receptor (beta chain) was captured by sequencing in a study of blood T cell repertoires in COVID-19 (dated by TCRdb to between 2020 and 2021). With regard to the full study: ImmuneRACE Cohort 3 recovered participants were defined by two consecutive negative NP/OP PCR tests, healthcare professional clearance, or symptom resolution. Where available, HLA class I and class II types were obtained from metadata supplied by the sample provider rather than from assay-based typing. The repertoires were made available in a free public database intended to serve as a resource for research on the immune response to SARS-CoV-2. Subjects who had been exposed to COVID-19, were actively infected with it, or had recovered from it provided the deeply sampled blood TCRbeta repertoires that made up the dataset. The samples were drawn from two sources: the first 160 participants of the ongoing ImmuneRACE study, and 1,000 to 1,500 subjects contributed by 6 global collaborators. Collaborator samples came from the United States, Italy and Spain and covered acute and convalescent phases of COVID-19. The prospective study material was composed of cDNA or gDNA derived from T cells, B-cell-depleted T cells, or PBMCs. The sample metadata nearly always contained a de-identified subject ID, COVID-19 status, age in years and sex. The research as a whole found: The quantity of clinical and demographic metadata differed by source and by participant and was supplied without curation.

TCRbeta CDR3 regions were amplified from genomic DNA by means of the immunoSEQ Assay, a bias-controlled multiplex PCR. For the original study's pipeline: Nucleated cell counts per sample were estimated from amplification of reference gene primers within the assay. Sequence reads were collapsed and filtered to measure the absolute abundance of every unique TCRbeta CDR3 rearrangement. Productive Simpson clonality was computed per sample as the square root of Simpson's diversity index over productive rearrangements. TCRdb provides this immuneACCESS table in a form limited to in-frame rearrangements. Some clones are lacking; in checked studies, under half of them reflect an unresolved V gene, and why the rest are absent is not known. D and trimming come from the DNA, and the V and J calls and clone size come from that table. This sample lists approximately 190,000 clones; 85% to 90% were detected once. The ten most abundant clones make up approximately 23% of the sample.

The CDR3 sequence holds 16 residues, the cysteine and phenylalanine included. Only the CDR3 part of the read is kept: 48 bases, read in frame from the first base. Germline trimming: 6 bases from V, 0 bases from J; junction bases outside gene matches: 3. The germline V gene provides CDR1 MDHEN and CDR2 SYDVKM. Participants in the prospective study were aged 18 to 89 years, lived in 20 to 30 United States geographic areas, and enrolled through a virtual design. Cohort assignment in the prospective study relied on participant-reported clinical history from a screening survey and a study questionnaire. Mobile phlebotomists in the prospective study collected whole blood, serum and a nasopharyngeal or oropharyngeal swab from every participant. Additional blood draws and questionnaires over a roughly two-month period could optionally be provided by prospective study participants. Before DNA extraction, prospective study blood samples were shipped either frozen or at room temperature.

A word on this clone: What this receptor recognizes is not known. No much larger clone is present one base from it, and per-base qualities are unavailable.

This sequence was found in a woman in her thirties or forties in a cohort exposed to, infected with or recovered from COVID-19 (not recorded which). The sequenced sample was PBMCs or T cells enriched from blood (not recorded which). The V and J genes are TRBV28 and TRBJ2-3; 13 central nucleotides agree with TRBD2. This receptor has the CDR3 CASSRGLAGSTDTQYF. The DNA reads as follows: TGTGCCAGCAGCCGGGGACTAGCGGGGAGCACAGATACGCAGTATTTT.